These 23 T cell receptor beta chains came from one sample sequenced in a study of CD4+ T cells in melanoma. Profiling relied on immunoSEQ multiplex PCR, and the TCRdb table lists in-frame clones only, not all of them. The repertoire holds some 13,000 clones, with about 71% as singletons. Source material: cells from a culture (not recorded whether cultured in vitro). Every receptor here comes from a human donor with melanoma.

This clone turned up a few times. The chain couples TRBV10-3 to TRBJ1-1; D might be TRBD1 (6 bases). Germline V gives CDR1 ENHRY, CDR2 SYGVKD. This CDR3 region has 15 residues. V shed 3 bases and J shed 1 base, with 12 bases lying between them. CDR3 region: CAISDRGRSNTEAFF. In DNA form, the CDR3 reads TGTGCCATCAGTGACAGGGGAAGGTCGAACACTGAAGCTTTCTTT.

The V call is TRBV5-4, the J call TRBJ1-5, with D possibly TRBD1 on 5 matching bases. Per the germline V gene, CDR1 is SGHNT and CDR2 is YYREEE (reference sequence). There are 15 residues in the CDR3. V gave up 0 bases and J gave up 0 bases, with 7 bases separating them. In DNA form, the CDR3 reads TGTGCCAGCAGCTTGGGGGGACTTAGCAATCAGCCCCAGCATTTT. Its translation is CASSLGGLSNQPQHF.

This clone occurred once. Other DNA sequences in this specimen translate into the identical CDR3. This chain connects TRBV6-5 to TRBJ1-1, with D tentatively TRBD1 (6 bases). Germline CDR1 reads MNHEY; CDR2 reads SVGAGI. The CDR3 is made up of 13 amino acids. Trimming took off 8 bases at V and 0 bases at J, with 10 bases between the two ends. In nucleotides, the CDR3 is TGTGCCAGCTCTAGGACAGTGAACACTGAAGCTTTCTTT. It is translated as CASSRTVNTEAFF.

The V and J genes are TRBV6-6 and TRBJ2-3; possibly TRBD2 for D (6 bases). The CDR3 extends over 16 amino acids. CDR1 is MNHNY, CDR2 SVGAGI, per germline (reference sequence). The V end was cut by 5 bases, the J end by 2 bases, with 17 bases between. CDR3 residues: CASSNSIAGPTDTQYF. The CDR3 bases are TGTGCCAGCAGTAACAGTATTGCGGGGCCCACAGATACGCAGTATTTT.

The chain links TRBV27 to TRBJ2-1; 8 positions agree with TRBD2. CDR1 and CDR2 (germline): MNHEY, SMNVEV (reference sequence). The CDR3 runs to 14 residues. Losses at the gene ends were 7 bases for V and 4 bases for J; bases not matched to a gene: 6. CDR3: CASTRRGEYNEQFF. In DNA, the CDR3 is TGTGCCAGCACGAGGCGGGGGGAATACAATGAGCAGTTCTTC.

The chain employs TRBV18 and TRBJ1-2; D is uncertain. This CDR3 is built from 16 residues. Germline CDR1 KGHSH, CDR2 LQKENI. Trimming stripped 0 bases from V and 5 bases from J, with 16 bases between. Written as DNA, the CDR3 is TGTGCCAGCTCACCACCCTTAAGGGTGGGTCTGTATGGCTACACCTTC. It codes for CASSPPLRVGLYGYTF.

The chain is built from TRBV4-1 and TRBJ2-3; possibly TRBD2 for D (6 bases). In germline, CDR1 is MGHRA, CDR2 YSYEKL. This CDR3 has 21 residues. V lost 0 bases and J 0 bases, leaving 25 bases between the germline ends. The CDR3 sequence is CASSQELRRLGGMVSTDTQYF. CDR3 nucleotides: TGCGCCAGCAGCCAAGAATTAAGAAGATTGGGGGGTATGGTCAGCACAGATACGCAGTATTTT.

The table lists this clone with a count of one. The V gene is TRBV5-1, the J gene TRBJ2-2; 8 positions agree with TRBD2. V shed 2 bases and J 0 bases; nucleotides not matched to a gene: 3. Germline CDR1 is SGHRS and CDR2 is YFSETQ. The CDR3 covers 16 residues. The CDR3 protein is CASSFGGASNTGELFF. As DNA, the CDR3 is TGCGCCAGCAGCTTCGGGGGGGCGTCGAACACCGGGGAGCTGTTTTTT.

The DNA for the CDR3 is TGTGCCAGCAGCTCCTCCGGGACTCTTACCTACGAGCAGTACTTC. Its translation is CASSSSGTLTYEQYF. The V and J genes are TRBV7-2 and TRBJ2-7; D might be TRBD2 (6 bases). Between the trimmed V and J ends, which lost 4 bases and 2 bases, there was a span of 15 bases. The germline V gene encodes CDR1 SGHTA and CDR2 FQGNSA. The CDR3 loop spans 15 amino acids.

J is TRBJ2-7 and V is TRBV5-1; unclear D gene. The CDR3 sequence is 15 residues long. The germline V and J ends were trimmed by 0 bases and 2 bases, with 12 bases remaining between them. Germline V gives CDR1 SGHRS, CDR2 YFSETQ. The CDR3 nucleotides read TGCGCCAGCAGCTTGGGACCTACAGAAACCTACGAGCAGTACTTC. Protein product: CASSLGPTETYEQYF. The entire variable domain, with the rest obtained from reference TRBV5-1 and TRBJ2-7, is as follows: KAGVTQTPRYLIKTRGQQVTLSCSPISGHRSVSWYQQTPGQGLQFLFEYFSETQRNKGNFPGRFSGRQFSNSRSEMNVSTLELGDSALYLCASSLGPTETYEQYFGPGTRLTVT.

CDR3 residues: CASTFSVGGGELFF. For the CDR3, the DNA is TGTGCCAGCACCTTTTCTGTGGGGGGAGGGGAGCTGTTTTTT. V gene TRBV7-2 combines with J gene TRBJ2-2; a possible D gene is TRBD2 (6 bases). With 7 bases removed from V and 8 bases from J, the gap between germline ends came to 17 bases. The CDR3 runs 14 residues. Germline V gene lookup returns CDR1 SGHTA and CDR2 FQGNSA.

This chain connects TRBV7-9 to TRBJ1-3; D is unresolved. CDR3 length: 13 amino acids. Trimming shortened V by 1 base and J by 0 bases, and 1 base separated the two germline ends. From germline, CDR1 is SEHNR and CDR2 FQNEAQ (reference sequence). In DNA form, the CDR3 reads TGTGCCAGCAGCTTAGTCTCTGGAAACACCATATATTTT. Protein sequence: CASSLVSGNTIYF.

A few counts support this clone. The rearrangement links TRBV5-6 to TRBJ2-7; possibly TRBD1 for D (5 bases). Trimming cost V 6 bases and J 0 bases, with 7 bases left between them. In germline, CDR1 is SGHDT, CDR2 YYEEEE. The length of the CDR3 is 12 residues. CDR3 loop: CASTDSSYEQYF. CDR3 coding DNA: TGTGCCAGCACCGACAGCTCCTACGAGCAGTACTTC.

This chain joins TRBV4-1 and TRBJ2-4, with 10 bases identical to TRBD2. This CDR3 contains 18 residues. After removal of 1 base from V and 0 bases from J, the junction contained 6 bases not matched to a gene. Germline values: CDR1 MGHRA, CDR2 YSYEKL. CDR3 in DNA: TGCGCCAGCAGCCAAGGGCTAGCGGGGGCCGTAGCCAAAAACATTCAGTACTTC. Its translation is CASSQGLAGAVAKNIQYF.

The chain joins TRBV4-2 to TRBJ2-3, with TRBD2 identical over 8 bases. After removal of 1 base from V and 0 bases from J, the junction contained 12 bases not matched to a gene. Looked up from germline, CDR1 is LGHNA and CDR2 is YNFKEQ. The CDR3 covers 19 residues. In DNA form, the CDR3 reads TGTGCCAGCAGCCAAGGGCTTGGCGGGGGGACTACTAGCACAGATACGCAGTATTTT. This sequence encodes CASSQGLGGGTTSTDTQYF.

CDR3: CASRYRNTEAFF. DNA for the CDR3: TGTGCCAGCAGGTACAGGAACACTGAAGCTTTCTTT. The chain employs TRBV6-1 and TRBJ1-1; D remains unclear. Trimming took 6 bases from V and 1 from J, leaving 6 bases between them. The CDR3 is made up of 12 amino acids. Germline loops: CDR1 MNHNS, CDR2 SASEGT.

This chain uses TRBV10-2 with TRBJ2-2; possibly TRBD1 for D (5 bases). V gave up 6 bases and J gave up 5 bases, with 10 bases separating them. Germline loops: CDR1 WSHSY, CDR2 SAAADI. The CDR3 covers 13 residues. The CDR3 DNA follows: TGCGCCAGCAGGGGGCGTTCAACCGGGGAGCTGTTTTTT. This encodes CASRGRSTGELFF.

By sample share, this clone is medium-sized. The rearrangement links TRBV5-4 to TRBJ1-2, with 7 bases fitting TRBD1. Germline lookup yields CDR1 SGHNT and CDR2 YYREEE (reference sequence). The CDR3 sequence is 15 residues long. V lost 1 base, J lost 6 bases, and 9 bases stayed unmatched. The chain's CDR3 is CASSLTGKGADGYTF. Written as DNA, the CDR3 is TGTGCCAGCAGCTTGACGGGGAAGGGGGCAGATGGCTACACCTTC.

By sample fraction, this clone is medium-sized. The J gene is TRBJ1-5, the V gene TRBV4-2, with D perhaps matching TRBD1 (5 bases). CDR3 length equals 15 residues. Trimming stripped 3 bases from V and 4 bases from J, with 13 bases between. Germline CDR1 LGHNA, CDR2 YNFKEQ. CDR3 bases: TGTGCCAGCAGCCATGTAGGGGTGGTGAATCAGCCCCAGCATTTT. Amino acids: CASSHVGVVNQPQHF.

The CDR3 DNA sequence: TGTGCCAGCAGCCCACGCTGGGGCGGCTACACCTTC. It specifies CASSPRWGGYTF. V is TRBV7-8 and J is TRBJ1-2, with a possible D match to TRBD1 (5 bases). The CDR3 is 12 amino acids. Germline V CDR1 and CDR2: SGHVS, FQNEAQ. V lost 5 bases and J lost 8, with 12 bases in between.

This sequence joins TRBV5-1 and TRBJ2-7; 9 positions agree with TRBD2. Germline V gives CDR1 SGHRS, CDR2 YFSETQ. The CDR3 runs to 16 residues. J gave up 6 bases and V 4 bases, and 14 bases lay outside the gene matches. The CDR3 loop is CASSAGLADPTGEQYF. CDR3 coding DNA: TGCGCCAGCAGCGCGGGACTAGCCGACCCTACTGGCGAGCAGTACTTC.

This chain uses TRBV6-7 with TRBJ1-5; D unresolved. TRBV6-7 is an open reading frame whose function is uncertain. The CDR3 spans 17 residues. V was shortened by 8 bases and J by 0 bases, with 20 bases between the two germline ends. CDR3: CASCLRRLRYSNQPQHF. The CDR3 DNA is TGTGCCAGCTGCCTGAGGAGGCTTCGATATAGCAATCAGCCCCAGCATTTT.

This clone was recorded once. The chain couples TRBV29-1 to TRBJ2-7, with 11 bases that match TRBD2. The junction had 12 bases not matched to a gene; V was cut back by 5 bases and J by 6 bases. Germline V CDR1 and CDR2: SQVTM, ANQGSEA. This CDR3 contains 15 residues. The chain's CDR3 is CSVIGTSGFGSEQYF. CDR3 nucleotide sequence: TGCAGCGTTATTGGGACTAGCGGATTCGGCAGCGAGCAGTACTTC.